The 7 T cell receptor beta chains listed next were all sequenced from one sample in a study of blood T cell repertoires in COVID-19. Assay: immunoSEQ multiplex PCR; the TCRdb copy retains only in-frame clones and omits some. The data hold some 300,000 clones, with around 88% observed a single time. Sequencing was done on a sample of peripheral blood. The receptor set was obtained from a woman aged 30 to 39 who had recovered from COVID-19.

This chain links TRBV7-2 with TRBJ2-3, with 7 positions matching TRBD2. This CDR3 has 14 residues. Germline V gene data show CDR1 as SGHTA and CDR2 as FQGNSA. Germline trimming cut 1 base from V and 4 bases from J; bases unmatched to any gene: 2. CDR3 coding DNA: TGTGCCAGCAGCTTAGTGAGCGGGGCAGATACGCAGTATTTT. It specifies CASSLVSGADTQYF.

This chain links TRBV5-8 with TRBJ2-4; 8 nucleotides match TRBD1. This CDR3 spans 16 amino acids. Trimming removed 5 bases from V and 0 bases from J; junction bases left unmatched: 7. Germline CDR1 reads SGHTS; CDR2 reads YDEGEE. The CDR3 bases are TGTGCCAGCAGACTGACAGGGGAAGAAGCCAAAAACATTCAGTACTTC. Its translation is CASRLTGEEAKNIQYF.

The DNA for the CDR3 is TGTGCCTGGACGACAGGAGTAACCTACGAGCAGTACTTC. It translates to CAWTTGVTYEQYF. V is TRBV30 and J is TRBJ2-7; D is possibly TRBD1 (6 bases). V was trimmed by 4 bases and J by 2 bases, leaving 12 bases between them. Germline-derived CDR1 and CDR2 are GTSNPN and SVGIG (reference sequence). CDR3 size: 13 residues.

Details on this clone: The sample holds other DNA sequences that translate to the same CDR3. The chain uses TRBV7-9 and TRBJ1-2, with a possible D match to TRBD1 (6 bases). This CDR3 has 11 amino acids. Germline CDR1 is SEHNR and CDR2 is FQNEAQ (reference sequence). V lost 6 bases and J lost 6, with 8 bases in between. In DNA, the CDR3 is TGTGCCAGCAGTCCAGGGGATGGCTACACCTTC. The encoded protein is CASSPGDGYTF.

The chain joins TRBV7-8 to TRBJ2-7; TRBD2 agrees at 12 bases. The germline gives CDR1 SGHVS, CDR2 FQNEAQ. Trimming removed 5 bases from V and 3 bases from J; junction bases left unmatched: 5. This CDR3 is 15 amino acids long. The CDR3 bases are TGTGCCAGCAGCCCCCGACTAGCGGGGGTCTACGAGCAGTACTTC. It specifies CASSPRLAGVYEQYF.

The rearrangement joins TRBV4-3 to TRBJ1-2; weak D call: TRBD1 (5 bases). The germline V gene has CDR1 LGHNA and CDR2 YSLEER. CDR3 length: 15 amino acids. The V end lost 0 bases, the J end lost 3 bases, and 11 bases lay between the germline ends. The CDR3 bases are TGCGCCAGCAGCCAAGAGGGGGGGTCCTACTATGGCTACACCTTC. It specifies CASSQEGGSYYGYTF.

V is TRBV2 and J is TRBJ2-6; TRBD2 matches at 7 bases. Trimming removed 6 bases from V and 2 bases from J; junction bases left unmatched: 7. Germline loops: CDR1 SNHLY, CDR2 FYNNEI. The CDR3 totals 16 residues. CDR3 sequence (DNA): TGTGCCAGCAGAGCAGAGGCGGGGGCTGGGGCCAACGTCCTGACTTTC. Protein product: CASRAEAGAGANVLTF.